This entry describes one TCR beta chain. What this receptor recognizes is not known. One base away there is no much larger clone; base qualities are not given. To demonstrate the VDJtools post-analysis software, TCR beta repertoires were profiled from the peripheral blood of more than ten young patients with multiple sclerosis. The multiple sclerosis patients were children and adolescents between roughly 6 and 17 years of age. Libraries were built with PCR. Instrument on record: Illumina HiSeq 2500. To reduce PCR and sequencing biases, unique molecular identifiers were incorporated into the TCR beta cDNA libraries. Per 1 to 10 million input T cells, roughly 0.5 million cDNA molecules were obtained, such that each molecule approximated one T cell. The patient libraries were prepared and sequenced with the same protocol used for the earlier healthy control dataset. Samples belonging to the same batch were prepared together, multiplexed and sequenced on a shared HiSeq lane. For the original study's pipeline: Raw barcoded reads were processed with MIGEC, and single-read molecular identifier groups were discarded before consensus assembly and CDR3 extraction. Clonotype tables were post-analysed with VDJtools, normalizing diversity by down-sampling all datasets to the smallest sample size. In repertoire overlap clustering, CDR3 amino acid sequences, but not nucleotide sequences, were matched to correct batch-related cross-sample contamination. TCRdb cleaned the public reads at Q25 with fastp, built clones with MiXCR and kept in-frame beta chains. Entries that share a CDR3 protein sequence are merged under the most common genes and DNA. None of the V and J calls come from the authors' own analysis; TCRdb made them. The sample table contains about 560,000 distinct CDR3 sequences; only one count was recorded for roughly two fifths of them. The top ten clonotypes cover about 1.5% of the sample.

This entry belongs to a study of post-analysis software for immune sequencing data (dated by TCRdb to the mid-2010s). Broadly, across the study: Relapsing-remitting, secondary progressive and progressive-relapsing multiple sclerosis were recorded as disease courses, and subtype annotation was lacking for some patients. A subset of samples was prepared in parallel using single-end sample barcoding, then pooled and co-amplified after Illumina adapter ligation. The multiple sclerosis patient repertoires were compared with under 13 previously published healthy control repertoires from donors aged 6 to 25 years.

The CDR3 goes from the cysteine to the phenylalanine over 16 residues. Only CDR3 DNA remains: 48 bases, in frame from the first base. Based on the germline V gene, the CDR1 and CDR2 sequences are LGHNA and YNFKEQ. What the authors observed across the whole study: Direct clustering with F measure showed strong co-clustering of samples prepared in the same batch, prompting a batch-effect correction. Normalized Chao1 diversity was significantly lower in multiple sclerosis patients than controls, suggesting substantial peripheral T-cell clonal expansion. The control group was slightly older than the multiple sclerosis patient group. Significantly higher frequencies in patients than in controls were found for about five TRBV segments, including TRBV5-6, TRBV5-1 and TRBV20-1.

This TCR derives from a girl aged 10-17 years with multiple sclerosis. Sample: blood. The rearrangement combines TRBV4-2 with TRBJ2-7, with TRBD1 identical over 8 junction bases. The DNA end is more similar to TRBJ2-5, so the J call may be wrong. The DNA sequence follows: TGTGCCAGCAGCCAAGAGGGGCAGGGGGCGACGGAGACCCAGTACTTC. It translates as CASSQEGQGATETQYF.